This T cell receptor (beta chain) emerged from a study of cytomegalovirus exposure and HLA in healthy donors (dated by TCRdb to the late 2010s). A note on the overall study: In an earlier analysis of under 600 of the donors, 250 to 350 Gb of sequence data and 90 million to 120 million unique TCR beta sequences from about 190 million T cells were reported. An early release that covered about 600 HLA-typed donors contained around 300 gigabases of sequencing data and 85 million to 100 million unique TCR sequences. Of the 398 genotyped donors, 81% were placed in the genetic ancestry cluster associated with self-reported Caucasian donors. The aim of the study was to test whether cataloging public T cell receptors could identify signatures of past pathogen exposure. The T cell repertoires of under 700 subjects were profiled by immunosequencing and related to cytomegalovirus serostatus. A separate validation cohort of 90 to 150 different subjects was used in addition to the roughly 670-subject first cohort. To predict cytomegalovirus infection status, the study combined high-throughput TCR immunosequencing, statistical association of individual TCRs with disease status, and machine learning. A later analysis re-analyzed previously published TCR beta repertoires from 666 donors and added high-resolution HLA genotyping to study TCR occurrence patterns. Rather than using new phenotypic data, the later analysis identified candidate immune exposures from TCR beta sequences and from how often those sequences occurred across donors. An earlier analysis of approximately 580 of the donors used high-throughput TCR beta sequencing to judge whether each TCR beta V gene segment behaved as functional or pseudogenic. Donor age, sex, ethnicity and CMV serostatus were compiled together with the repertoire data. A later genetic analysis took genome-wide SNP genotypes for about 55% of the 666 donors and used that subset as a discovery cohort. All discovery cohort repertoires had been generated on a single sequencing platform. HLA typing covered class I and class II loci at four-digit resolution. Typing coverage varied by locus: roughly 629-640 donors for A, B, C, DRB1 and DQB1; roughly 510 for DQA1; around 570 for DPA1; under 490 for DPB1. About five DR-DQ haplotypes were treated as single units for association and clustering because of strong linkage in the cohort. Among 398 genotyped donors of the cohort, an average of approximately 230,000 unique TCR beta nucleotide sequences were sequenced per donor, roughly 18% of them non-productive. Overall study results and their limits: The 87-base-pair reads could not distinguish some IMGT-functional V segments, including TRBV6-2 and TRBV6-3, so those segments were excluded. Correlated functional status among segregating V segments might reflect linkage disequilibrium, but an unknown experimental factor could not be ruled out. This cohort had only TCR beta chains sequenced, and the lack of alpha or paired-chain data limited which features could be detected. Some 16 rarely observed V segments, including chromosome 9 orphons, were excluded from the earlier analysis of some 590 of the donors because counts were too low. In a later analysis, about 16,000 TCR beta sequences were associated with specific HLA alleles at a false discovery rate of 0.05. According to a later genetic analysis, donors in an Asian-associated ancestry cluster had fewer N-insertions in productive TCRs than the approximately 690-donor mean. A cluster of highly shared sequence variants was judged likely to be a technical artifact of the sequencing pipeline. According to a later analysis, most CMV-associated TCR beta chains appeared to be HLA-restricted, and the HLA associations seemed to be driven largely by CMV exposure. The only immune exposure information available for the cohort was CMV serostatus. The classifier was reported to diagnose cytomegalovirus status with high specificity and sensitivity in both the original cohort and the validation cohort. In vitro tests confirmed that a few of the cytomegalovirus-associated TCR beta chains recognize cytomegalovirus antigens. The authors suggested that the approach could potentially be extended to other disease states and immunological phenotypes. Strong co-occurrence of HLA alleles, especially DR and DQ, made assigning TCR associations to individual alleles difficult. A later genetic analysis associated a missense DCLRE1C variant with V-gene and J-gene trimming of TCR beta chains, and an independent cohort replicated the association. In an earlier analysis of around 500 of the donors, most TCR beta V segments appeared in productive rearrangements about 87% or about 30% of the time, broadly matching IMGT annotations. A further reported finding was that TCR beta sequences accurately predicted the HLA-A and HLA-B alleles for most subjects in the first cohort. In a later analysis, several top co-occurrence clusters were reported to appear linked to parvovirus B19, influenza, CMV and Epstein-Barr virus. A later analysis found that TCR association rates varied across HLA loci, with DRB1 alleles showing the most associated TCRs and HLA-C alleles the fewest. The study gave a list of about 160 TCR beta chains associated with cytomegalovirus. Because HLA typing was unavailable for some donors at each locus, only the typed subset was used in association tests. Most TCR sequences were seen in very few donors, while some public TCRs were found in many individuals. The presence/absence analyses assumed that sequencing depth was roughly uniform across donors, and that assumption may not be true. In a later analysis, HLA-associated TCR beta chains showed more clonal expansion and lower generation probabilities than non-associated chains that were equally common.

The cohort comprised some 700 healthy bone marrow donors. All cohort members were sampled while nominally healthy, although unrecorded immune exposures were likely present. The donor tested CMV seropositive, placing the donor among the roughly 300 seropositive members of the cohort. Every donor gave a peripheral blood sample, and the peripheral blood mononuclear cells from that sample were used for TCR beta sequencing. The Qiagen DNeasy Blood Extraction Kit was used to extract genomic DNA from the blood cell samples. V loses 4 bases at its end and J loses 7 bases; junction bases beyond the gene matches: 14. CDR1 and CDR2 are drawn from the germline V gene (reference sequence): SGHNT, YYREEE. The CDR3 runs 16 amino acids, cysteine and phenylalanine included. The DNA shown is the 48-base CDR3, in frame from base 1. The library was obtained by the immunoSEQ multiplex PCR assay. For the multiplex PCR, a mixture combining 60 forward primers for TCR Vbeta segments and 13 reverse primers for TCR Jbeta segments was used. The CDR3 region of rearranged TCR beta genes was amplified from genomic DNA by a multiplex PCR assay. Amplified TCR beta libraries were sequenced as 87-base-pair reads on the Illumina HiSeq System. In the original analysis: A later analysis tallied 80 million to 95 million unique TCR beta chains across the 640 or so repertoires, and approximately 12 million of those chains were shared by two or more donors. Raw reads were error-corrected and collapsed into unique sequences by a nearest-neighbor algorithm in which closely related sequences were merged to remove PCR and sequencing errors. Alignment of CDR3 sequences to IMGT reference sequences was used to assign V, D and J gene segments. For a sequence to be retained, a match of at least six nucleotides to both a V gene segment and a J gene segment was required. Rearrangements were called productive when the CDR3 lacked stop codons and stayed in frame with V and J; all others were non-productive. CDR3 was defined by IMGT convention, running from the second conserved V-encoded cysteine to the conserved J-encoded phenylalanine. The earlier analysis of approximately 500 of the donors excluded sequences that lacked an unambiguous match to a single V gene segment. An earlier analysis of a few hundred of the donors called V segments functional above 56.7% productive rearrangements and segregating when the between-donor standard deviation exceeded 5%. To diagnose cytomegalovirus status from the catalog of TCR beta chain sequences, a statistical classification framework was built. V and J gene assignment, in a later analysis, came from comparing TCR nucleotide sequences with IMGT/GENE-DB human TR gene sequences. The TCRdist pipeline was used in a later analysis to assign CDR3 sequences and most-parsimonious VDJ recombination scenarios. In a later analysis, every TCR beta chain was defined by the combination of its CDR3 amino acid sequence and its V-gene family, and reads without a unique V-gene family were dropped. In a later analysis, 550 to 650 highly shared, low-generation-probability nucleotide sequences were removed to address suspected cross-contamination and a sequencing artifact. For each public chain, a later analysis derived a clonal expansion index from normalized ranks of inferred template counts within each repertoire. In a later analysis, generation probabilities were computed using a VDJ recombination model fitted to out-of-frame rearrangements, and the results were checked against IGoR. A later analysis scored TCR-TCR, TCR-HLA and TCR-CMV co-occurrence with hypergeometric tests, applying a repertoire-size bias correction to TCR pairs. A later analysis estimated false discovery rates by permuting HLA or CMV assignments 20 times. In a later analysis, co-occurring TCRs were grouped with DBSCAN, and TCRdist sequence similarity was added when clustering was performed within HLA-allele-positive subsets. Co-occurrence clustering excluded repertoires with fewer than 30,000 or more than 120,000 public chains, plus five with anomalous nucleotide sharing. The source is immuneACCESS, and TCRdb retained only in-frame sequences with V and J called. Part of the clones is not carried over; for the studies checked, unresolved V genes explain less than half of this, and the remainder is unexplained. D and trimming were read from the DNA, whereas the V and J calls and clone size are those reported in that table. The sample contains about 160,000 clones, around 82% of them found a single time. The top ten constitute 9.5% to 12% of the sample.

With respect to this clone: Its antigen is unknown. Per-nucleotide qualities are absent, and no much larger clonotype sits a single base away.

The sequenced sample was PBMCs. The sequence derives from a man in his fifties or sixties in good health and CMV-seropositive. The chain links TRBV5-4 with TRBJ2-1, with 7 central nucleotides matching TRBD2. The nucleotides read TGTGCCAGCAGCCCTGACCCTAGCGGTATAACGAATGAGCAGTTCTTC. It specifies CASSPDPSGITNEQFF.